The entry below gives a single T cell receptor beta chain sequence along with its context. This CDR3 has 16 amino acids. Between the trimmed V and J ends, which lost 0 bases and 7 bases, there was a span of 18 bases. CDR1 SEHNR and CDR2 FQNEAQ come from the germline V gene (reference sequence). These data are taken from a study of blood T cell repertoires in COVID-19. Study details: Sites across the United States, Italy and Spain contributed samples from acute and convalescent COVID-19. PBMCs, B-cell-depleted T cells, or T cells provided the cDNA or gDNA that made up the material.

Original processing notes: Estimated nucleated cell counts came from reference gene primer amplification. The repertoire was sequenced with immunoSEQ multiplex PCR; TCRdb's copy has only in-frame clones and lacks some. D and trimming come from the DNA, and the V and J calls and clone size come from that table. The sample gives 150,000 to 200,000 clones, around 90% of which show up once; approximately 0.64% is in the top ten. The TCR comes from a man between 45 and 60 years old with acute or convalescent COVID-19. The V and J genes are TRBV7-9 and TRBJ2-5, with D tentatively TRBD2 (6 bases). Material for sequencing was peripheral blood. The CDR3 nucleotides read TGTGCCAGCAGCTTAGCGAACCGCGGGGTTCGAGTGACCCAGTACTTC. Protein product: CASSLANRGVRVTQYF.